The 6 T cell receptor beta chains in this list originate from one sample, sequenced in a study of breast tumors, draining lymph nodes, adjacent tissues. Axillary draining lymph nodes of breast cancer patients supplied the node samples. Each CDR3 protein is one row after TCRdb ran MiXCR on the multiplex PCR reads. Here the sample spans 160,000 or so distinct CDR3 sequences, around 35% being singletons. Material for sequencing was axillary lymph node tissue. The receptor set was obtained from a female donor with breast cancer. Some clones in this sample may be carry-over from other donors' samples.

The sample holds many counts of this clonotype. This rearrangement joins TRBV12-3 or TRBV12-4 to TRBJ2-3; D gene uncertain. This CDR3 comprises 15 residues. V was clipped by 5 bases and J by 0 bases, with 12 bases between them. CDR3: CASSPRWLSTDTQYF. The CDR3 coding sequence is TGTGCCAGCAGTCCCAGGTGGTTGAGCACAGATACGCAGTATTTT.

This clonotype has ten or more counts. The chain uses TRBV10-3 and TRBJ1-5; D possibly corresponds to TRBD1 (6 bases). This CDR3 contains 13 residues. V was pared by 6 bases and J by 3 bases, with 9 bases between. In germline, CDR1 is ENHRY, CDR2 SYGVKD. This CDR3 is CAISRDINQPQHF. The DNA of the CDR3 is TGTGCCATCAGCCGGGACATCAATCAGCCCCAGCATTTT.

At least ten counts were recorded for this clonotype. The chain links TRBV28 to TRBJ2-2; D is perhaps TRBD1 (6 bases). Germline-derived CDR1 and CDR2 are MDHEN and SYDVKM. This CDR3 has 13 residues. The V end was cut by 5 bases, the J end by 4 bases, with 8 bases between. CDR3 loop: CASSGQPTGELFF. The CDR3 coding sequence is TGTGCCAGCAGTGGACAGCCCACCGGGGAGCTGTTTTTT.

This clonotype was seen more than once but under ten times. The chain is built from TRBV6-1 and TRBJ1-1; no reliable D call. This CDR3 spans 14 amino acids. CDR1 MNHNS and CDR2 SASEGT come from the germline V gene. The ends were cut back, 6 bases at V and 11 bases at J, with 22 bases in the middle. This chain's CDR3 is CASSHNSGPSHAFF. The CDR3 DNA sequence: TGTGCCAGCAGCCACAACTCCGGACCTAGCCACGCTTTCTTT.

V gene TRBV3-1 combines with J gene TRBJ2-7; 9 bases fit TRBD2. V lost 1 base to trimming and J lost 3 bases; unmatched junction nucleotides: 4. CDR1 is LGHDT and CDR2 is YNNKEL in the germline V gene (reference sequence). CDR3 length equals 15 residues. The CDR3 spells CASSQGTSDFYEQYF. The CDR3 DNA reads TGTGCCAGCAGCCAAGGGACTAGCGATTTCTACGAGCAGTACTTC.

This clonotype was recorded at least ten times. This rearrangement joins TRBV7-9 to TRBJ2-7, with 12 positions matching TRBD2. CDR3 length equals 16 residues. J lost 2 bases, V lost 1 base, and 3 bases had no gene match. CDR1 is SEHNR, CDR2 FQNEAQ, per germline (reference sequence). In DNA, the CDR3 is TGTGCCAGCAGCTTAGAACTAGCGGGGGGTCCCTACGAGCAGTACTTC. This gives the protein CASSLELAGGPYEQYF. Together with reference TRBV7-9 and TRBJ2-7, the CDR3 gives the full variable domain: DTGVSQNPRHKITKRGQNVTFRCDPISEHNRLYWYRQTLGQGPEFLTYFQNEAQLEKSRLLSDRFSAERPKGSFSTLEIQRTEQGDSAMYLCASSLELAGGPYEQYFGPGTRLTVT.